One T cell receptor (beta chain) is described in this entry. Its target antigen remains unknown. V gives up 4 bases and J gives up 8 bases, and the segment between their germline ends measures 12 bases. CDR1 SGHDT and CDR2 YYEEEE are derived from the germline V gene. The CDR3 spans 12 residues, from the cysteine through the phenylalanine. Only the CDR3 part of the read is kept: 36 bases, read in frame from the first base. These data originate in a study of cytomegalovirus exposure and HLA in healthy donors (dated by TCRdb to the late 2010s). Describing the broader study: In an earlier analysis of roughly 590 of the donors, 276 Gb of sequence data and approximately 120 million unique TCR beta sequences from approximately 180 million T cells were reported. About 280 gigabases of sequencing data and 91 million or so unique TCR sequences made up an early release that covered some 640 HLA-typed donors. Of the 300 to 500 genotyped donors, 65% to 90% were placed in the genetic ancestry cluster associated with self-reported Caucasian donors. The aim of the study was to test whether cataloging public T cell receptors could identify signatures of past pathogen exposure. The study profiled the T cell repertoires of fewer than 850 subjects by immunosequencing and related them to cytomegalovirus serostatus. Along with the 666-subject first cohort, a separate validation cohort of around 120 different subjects was used. High-throughput TCR immunosequencing, statistical association of individual TCRs with disease status, and machine learning were combined to predict cytomegalovirus infection status. A later analysis re-examined previously published TCR beta repertoires from 610 or so donors and added high-resolution HLA genotyping to investigate patterns of TCR occurrence. Rather than drawing on any new phenotypic data, the later analysis identified candidate immune exposures from TCR beta sequences and the way those sequences occurred across donors. An earlier analysis of 500 to 750 of the donors applied high-throughput TCR beta sequencing to assess whether each TCR beta V gene segment acted as functional or pseudogenic. Alongside the repertoire data, information on donor age, sex, ethnicity and CMV serostatus was compiled. Genome-wide SNP genotypes for about 65% of the roughly 670 donors were used in a later genetic analysis, which treated that subset as a discovery cohort. Every repertoire in the discovery cohort had been generated on one and the same sequencing platform. HLA typing covered class I and class II loci at four-digit resolution. The number of typed donors differed by locus: about 620-640 for A, B, C, DRB1 and DQB1; 522 for DQA1; over 600 for DPA1; and some 450 for DPB1. Because of strong linkage in the cohort, roughly five DR-DQ haplotypes were treated as single units for association and clustering. Among some 400 genotyped donors of the cohort, an average of around 240,000 unique TCR beta nucleotide sequences was sequenced per donor, of which about 19% were non-productive. Overall study outcomes, separate from this receptor: Compared with the approximately 670-donor mean, donors in an Asian-associated ancestry cluster had fewer N-insertions in productive TCRs, according to a later genetic analysis. The classifier was reported to diagnose cytomegalovirus status with high specificity and sensitivity in both the original cohort and the validation cohort. Some IMGT-functional V segments, including TRBV6-2 and TRBV6-3, could not be distinguished by the 87-base-pair reads and were therefore excluded. Linkage disequilibrium might explain the correlated functional status among segregating V segments, but an unknown experimental factor could not be ruled out. Because some donors lacked HLA typing at each locus, the association tests relied only on the typed subset. A further reported finding was that TCR beta sequences accurately predicted the HLA-A and HLA-B alleles for most subjects in the first cohort. An earlier analysis of 587 of the donors showed that most TCR beta V segments appeared in productive rearrangements either about 87% or about 30% of the time, which broadly matched IMGT annotations. The sequencing pipeline was judged likely to have produced a cluster of highly shared sequence variants as a technical artifact. In vitro tests confirmed that three of the cytomegalovirus-associated TCR beta chains recognize cytomegalovirus antigens. CMV serostatus was the only immune exposure information available for the cohort. The study gave a list of around 170 TCR beta chains associated with cytomegalovirus. Roughly uniform sequencing depth across donors was assumed in presence/absence analyses, although this assumption may not hold. Because counts were too low, about 15 rarely observed V segments, including chromosome 9 orphons, were left out of the earlier analysis of about 500 of the donors. When HLA alleles, especially DR and DQ, strongly co-occurred, TCR associations were difficult to assign to individual alleles. In a later analysis, TCR association rates were found to vary across HLA loci, with the most associated TCRs seen for DRB1 alleles and the fewest for HLA-C alleles. Several of the top co-occurrence clusters appeared to be linked to parvovirus B19, influenza, CMV and Epstein-Barr virus, according to a later analysis. Specific HLA alleles were associated with 16,951 TCR beta sequences at a false discovery rate of 0.05 in a later analysis. Most TCR sequences were seen in very few donors, while some public TCRs were found in many individuals. V-gene and J-gene trimming of TCR beta chains was associated with a missense DCLRE1C variant in a later genetic analysis, and the association was replicated in an independent cohort. In this cohort, only TCR beta chains were sequenced, and detectable features were limited by the absence of alpha or paired-chain data. A later analysis found that HLA-associated TCR beta chains were more clonally expanded and had lower generation probabilities than equally common non-associated chains. In a later analysis, most CMV-associated TCR beta chains were found to appear HLA-restricted, with HLA associations seemingly driven largely by CMV exposure. It was suggested by the authors that the approach could potentially be generalized to other disease states and immunological phenotypes.

In total, 500 to 700 healthy bone marrow donors made up the cohort. Cohort members were all nominally healthy when sampled, although unrecorded immune exposures were likely present. The donor tested CMV seropositive, placing the donor among the 250 to 300 seropositive members of the cohort. Every donor gave a peripheral blood sample, and the peripheral blood mononuclear cells from that sample were used for TCR beta sequencing. Genomic DNA was extracted from the blood cell samples with the Qiagen DNeasy Blood Extraction Kit. Preparation of the library involved the immunoSEQ multiplex PCR assay. For the multiplex PCR, a mixture combining 60 forward primers for TCR Vbeta segments and 13 reverse primers for TCR Jbeta segments was used. The CDR3 region of rearranged TCR beta genes was amplified from genomic DNA with a multiplex PCR assay. On the Illumina HiSeq System, the amplified TCR beta libraries were sequenced as 87-base-pair reads. For the original study's pipeline: A later analysis counted about 82 million unique TCR beta chains across the 666 repertoires, and 9.5 million to 11 million of these chains were shared by at least two donors. To remove PCR and sequencing errors, raw reads were error-corrected and collapsed into unique sequences using a nearest-neighbor algorithm that merged closely related sequences. CDR3 sequences were aligned to IMGT reference sequences to assign V, D and J gene segments. Each retained sequence needed at least a six-nucleotide match to both a V gene segment and a J gene segment. A rearrangement counted as productive if the CDR3 had no stop codons and remained in frame with V and J, and every other rearrangement counted as non-productive. CDR3 was defined according to IMGT convention as the region running from the second conserved V-encoded cysteine to the conserved J-encoded phenylalanine. The earlier analysis of 500 to 750 of the donors excluded any sequence lacking an unambiguous match to a single V gene segment. An earlier analysis of several hundred of the donors classified V segments as functional when productive rearrangements were above 56.7% and as segregating when the standard deviation between donors was above 5%. A statistical classification framework was built for diagnosing cytomegalovirus status from the catalog of TCR beta chain sequences. In a later analysis, TCR nucleotide sequences were compared against IMGT/GENE-DB human TR gene sequences so that V and J genes could be assigned. The TCRdist pipeline was used in a later analysis to assign CDR3 sequences and most-parsimonious VDJ recombination scenarios. A later analysis defined each TCR beta chain by its CDR3 amino acid sequence plus V-gene family, and excluded reads lacking a unique V-gene family. To address suspected cross-contamination and a sequencing artifact, a later analysis removed roughly 580 highly shared, low-generation-probability nucleotide sequences. For each public chain, a later analysis derived a clonal expansion index from normalized ranks of inferred template counts within each repertoire. Generation probabilities in a later analysis came from a VDJ recombination model fitted to out-of-frame rearrangements, and those results were checked against IGoR. Hypergeometric tests were used in a later analysis to score TCR-TCR, TCR-HLA and TCR-CMV co-occurrence, with a repertoire-size bias correction applied to the TCR pairs. To estimate false discovery rates, a later analysis permuted the HLA or CMV assignments 20 times. A later analysis grouped co-occurring TCRs with DBSCAN, adding TCRdist sequence similarity when clustering within HLA-allele-positive subsets. Repertoires with fewer than 30,000 or more than 120,000 public chains, plus five repertoires with anomalous nucleotide sharing, were excluded from co-occurrence clustering. What TCRdb holds here is the immuneACCESS table cut down to in-frame rearrangements. Part of the clones is not present; checked against another copy, under half of the missing clones reflect an unresolved V gene, and the others are unexplained. V and J calls plus clone size are reproduced from that table; the DNA served to infer D and trimming. This sample's listing comprises around 52,000 clones. Jointly, the top ten make up about 11% of the sample.

The clonotype originates from a woman in her 50s in good health and CMV-seropositive. This chain is built from TRBV5-6 and TRBJ1-1; no D gene is confidently identified. The specimen was PBMCs. The DNA sequence is given as TGTGCCAGCAGCCTAGACGGTCTCGAAGCTTTCTTT. It translates to CASSLDGLEAFF.